These 20 T cell receptor beta chains came from one sample sequenced in a study of cytomegalovirus exposure and HLA in healthy donors (dated by TCRdb to between 2016 and 2019). Libraries were made using the immunoSEQ multiplex PCR assay. For the multiplex PCR, a mixture combining 60 forward primers for TCR Vbeta segments and 13 reverse primers for TCR Jbeta segments was used. TCRdb re-hosts the immuneACCESS table, in-frame sequences only. Its copies lack some clones; in the studies checked, an unresolved V gene accounts for under half of them, and the cause for the rest is not known. The sample table lists 80,000 to 100,000 clones, about 81% of them with a count of one. In total, the top ten clones hold 1.4% to 1.5% of the sample. Sequencing was performed on PBMCs. The source is a man aged 40-50 years in good health and CMV-seronegative.

CDR3 protein: CASSPPDRGYEQYF. The CDR3 DNA reads as TGTGCCAGCAGTCCACCCGACAGAGGCTACGAGCAGTACTTC. The rearrangement joins TRBV28 to TRBJ2-7; a weak D match, TRBD1 (5 bases). Germline CDR1 reads MDHEN; CDR2 reads SYDVKM. The V end was cut by 5 bases, the J end by 3 bases, with 14 bases between. This CDR3 is built from 14 residues.

The gene calls are TRBV19 and TRBJ2-3; a possible D gene is TRBD1 (6 bases). This CDR3 is 14 amino acids long. Germline values: CDR1 LNHDA, CDR2 SQIVND (reference sequence). V gave up 6 bases and J gave up 3 bases, with 13 bases separating them. The CDR3 nucleotides read TGTGCCAGTAGAGGTGGGGGCGAGACAGATACGCAGTATTTT. Its protein is CASRGGGETDTQYF.

The rearrangement uses TRBV6-1 and TRBJ2-7, with D possibly TRBD1 on 6 matching bases. The V end lost 6 bases, the J end lost 1 base, and 16 bases lay between the germline ends. This CDR3 spans 15 amino acids. Germline assignment: CDR1 MNHNS and CDR2 SASEGT. In DNA, the CDR3 is TGTGCCAGCAGAGCGACCGGGACACCATCCTACGAGCAGTACTTC. Residues: CASRATGTPSYEQYF.

Notes on this clone: Different DNA sequences within this sample yield the same CDR3. The CDR3 loop reads CASSVWGGGTEAFF. In DNA form, the CDR3 reads TGTGCCAGCAGCGTCTGGGGCGGCGGCACTGAAGCTTTCTTT. The V gene is TRBV9, the J gene TRBJ1-1; D may be TRBD1 (5 bases). In germline, CDR1 is SGDLS, CDR2 YYNGEE. CDR3 length equals 14 residues. With 2 bases removed from V and 4 bases from J, the gap between germline ends came to 12 bases.

The chain recombines TRBV4-1 with TRBJ1-5; D is undetermined. Trimming took off 3 bases at V and 10 bases at J, with 13 bases between the two ends. Germline CDR1 reads MGHRA; CDR2 reads YSYEKL. CDR3 length equals 13 residues. In DNA form, the CDR3 reads TGCGCCAGCAGCCAGGAGCCCCGACGACCCCAGCATTTT. Protein sequence: CASSQEPRRPQHF.

This clone came up once. V and J are TRBV5-4 and TRBJ2-5; the D is unclear. The last part of the DNA fits TRBJ2-7 better; the J call may be wrong. The CDR3 is 11 amino acids. Germline assignment: CDR1 SGHNT and CDR2 YYREEE (reference sequence). CDR3 sequence (DNA): TGTGCCAGCAGCGCGAACTACGAGCAGTACTTC. Translating gives CASSANYEQYF.

Details on this clone: The same CDR3 also results from other DNA sequences found in this sample. The rearrangement uses TRBV10-3 and TRBJ2-6; unclear D gene. The CDR3 consists of 15 residues. Trimming took off 0 bases at V and 2 bases at J, with 5 bases between the two ends. In germline, CDR1 is ENHRY, CDR2 SYGVKD. CDR3 in amino acids: CAISESGAGANVLTF. The CDR3 DNA sequence: TGTGCCATCAGTGAGTCAGGAGCTGGGGCCAACGTCCTGACTTTC.

This chain joins TRBV2 and TRBJ2-2, with D maybe TRBD1 (5 bases). The CDR3 is made up of 14 amino acids. Trimming took 7 bases from V and 6 from J, leaving 15 bases between them. Germline V CDR1 and CDR2: SNHLY, FYNNEI. The CDR3 here is CASKKITGAGELFF. CDR3 coding DNA: TGTGCCAGCAAGAAAATAACAGGAGCCGGGGAGCTGTTTTTT.

CDR3 coding DNA: TGCGCCAGCAGCCCCAGAACAGGGAATAACTATGGCTACACCTTC. This sequence encodes CASSPRTGNNYGYTF. The chain links TRBV4-1 to TRBJ1-2; D possibly corresponds to TRBD1 (6 bases). Deletions cut 4 bases from V and 1 base from J, with 13 bases between. Germline V gene lookup returns CDR1 MGHRA and CDR2 YSYEKL. The CDR3 has 15 residues.

The rearrangement uses TRBV21-1 and TRBJ2-1; TRBD1 reflects the table's D call only, with no check against the DNA. TRBV21-1 is a pseudogene segment. This CDR3 spans 19 amino acids. The CDR3 DNA reads as TGTGCCAGCAGCAACCGGGACAGCGCCCCTTACTTCTCCTACAATGAGCAGTTCTTC. Amino acid sequence: CASSNRDSAPYFSYNEQFF.

The genes are TRBV29-1 and TRBJ1-4; D not resolved. The V end lost 2 bases, the J end lost 5 bases, and 9 bases lay between the germline ends. CDR1 is SQVTM, CDR2 ANQGSEA, per germline. The CDR3 extends over 13 amino acids. This CDR3 is CSVETVGNEKLFF. CDR3 bases: TGCAGCGTTGAAACAGTCGGAAATGAAAAACTGTTTTTT.

The chain combines TRBV6-5 with TRBJ2-2; 10 positions match TRBD1. Germline values: CDR1 MNHEY, CDR2 SVGAGI. V dropped 6 bases and J dropped 3; count of bases not matched to a gene: 4. The CDR3 sequence is 15 residues long. The CDR3 is CASSPGTGDTGELFF. In DNA form, the CDR3 reads TGTGCCAGCAGCCCCGGGACAGGGGACACCGGGGAGCTGTTTTTT.

The gene calls are TRBV5-1 and TRBJ1-2; D is perhaps TRBD1 (6 bases). This CDR3 contains 15 residues. The germline V gene encodes CDR1 SGHRS and CDR2 YFSETQ. The ends were cut back, 4 bases at V and 10 bases at J, with 23 bases in the middle. CDR3 DNA: TGCGCCAGCAGCGAAACGACCGGGACATCGCGTGTCTACACCTTC. It yields the protein CASSETTGTSRVYTF.

The chain carries TRBV4-3 and TRBJ1-1, with D tentatively TRBD1 (5 bases). Between the trimmed V and J ends, which lost 5 bases and 7 bases, there was a span of 11 bases. This CDR3 contains 12 residues. Germline V lookup: CDR1 LGHNA, CDR2 YSLEER. CDR3 DNA sequence: TGCGCCAGCAGCGTCCGCGGGGGTGAAGCTTTCTTT. Translation: CASSVRGGEAFF.

The rearrangement joins TRBV29-1 to TRBJ1-2; D gene unclear. The CDR3 loop spans 12 amino acids. Trimming shortened V by 4 bases and J by 1 base, and 7 bases separated the two germline ends. The germline CDR1 and CDR2 sequences are SQVTM and ANQGSEA. DNA for the CDR3: TGCAGCGTTGTCCCCGGTAACTATGGCTACACCTTC. As protein: CSVVPGNYGYTF.

V gene TRBV6-5 combines with J gene TRBJ1-2; TRBD1 aligns across 10 bases. The CDR3 sequence is 13 residues long. The junction had 3 bases not matched to a gene; V was cut back by 5 bases and J by 6 bases. The germline CDR1 and CDR2 sequences are MNHEY and SVGAGI. CDR3 residues: CASSVGTGDGYTF. The CDR3 DNA reads TGTGCCAGCAGTGTCGGGACAGGGGATGGCTACACCTTC.

The chain uses TRBV19 and TRBJ2-5; D might be TRBD1 (6 bases). The CDR3 consists of 16 residues. CDR1 is LNHDA, CDR2 SQIVND, per germline (reference sequence). The germline V and J ends were trimmed by 6 bases and 5 bases, with 22 bases remaining between them. The CDR3 region is CASSTKTGPGLETQYF. CDR3 DNA sequence: TGTGCCAGTAGCACGAAAACAGGGCCGGGGCTGGAGACCCAGTACTTC.

The CDR3 coding sequence is TGTGCCAGCAGCGAAAGAACAAAAACCTACGAGCAGTACTTC. Translation: CASSERTKTYEQYF. The chain uses TRBV7-2 and TRBJ2-7, with no clear D. This CDR3 has 14 residues. Germline CDR1 and CDR2: SGHTA and FQGNSA. Trimming left V 5 bases short and J 2 bases short, with 13 bases between.

The chain uses TRBV5-4 and TRBJ2-5; possible D gene TRBD2, 6 bases. Germline values: CDR1 SGHNT, CDR2 YYREEE (reference sequence). V lost 5 bases and J 5 bases, leaving 16 bases between the germline ends. The CDR3 length is 14 residues. DNA for the CDR3: TGTGCCAGCAGTCCCGGACGGGGGAGGGAGACCCAGTACTTC. This gives the protein CASSPGRGRETQYF.

In DNA, the CDR3 is TGCAGCGTTGGGGAAACAGGGACATCACCCCTCCACTTT. Translated: CSVGETGTSPLHF. This chain uses TRBV29-1 with TRBJ1-6, with D tentatively TRBD1 (6 bases). Per germline, CDR1 SQVTM and CDR2 ANQGSEA. The CDR3 extends over 13 amino acids. V was pared by 4 bases and J by 10 bases, with 14 bases between.